This TCR beta chain was retrieved from a study of beta chain features in type 1 diabetes. Study-wide findings and caveats: Patients with Type 1 diabetes showed moderately but significantly shorter TCRB CDR3s in all four CD4+ subsets.

Of the isolated RNA, all was reverse transcribed, and so the sequenced material was expressed TCRB transcripts. TCRdb's copy holds only in-frame clones and misses some; the assay was immunoSEQ multiplex PCR. The sample has about 240,000 clones; 14% are singletons. The CDR3 loop spans 15 amino acids. The trim removed 3 bases at V and 6 bases at J, leaving 3 bases unmatched. Germline CDR1 is MGHRA and CDR2 is YSYEKL. As for this clone: Antigen specificity is unknown.

This receptor was taken from a man aged 30-40 years with type 1 diabetes. Sequenced: naive CD4+ T cells from blood. The chain joins TRBV4-1 to TRBJ2-2; 11 bases fit TRBD1. CDR3 residues: CASSQGDRGSGELFF. CDR3 DNA: TGCGCCAGCAGCCAGGGGGACAGGGGGTCCGGGGAGCTGTTTTTT.